This is a list of T cell receptor beta chains from one sample in a study of cytomegalovirus exposure and HLA in healthy donors. Profiled with immunoSEQ multiplex PCR; TCRdb holds only in-frame clones, not every one. The sample includes about 170,000 clones, under 80% of them seen just once. Sequencing used PBMCs. These receptors came from a woman in her fifties or sixties in good health and CMV-seropositive. The CDR3 runs from the conserved cysteine through the conserved F or W. The D gene is left open where the match is weak. Size tells how often a clone was seen (once, few, many) or the class of an expanded clone, and some rows leave it out.

17	-	TRBD2	TRBV4-1	TRBJ2-1	CASSRIMASGVHNEQFF	TGCGCCAGCAGCCGTATTATGGCTAGCGGGGTCCACAATGAGCAGTTCTTC
14	-	-	TRBV11-1	TRBJ1-1	CASSLGSSQTEAFF	TGTGCCAGCAGCTTAGGTTCGAGTCAGACAGAAGCTTTCTTT
19	-	TRBD1	TRBV13	TRBJ1-2	CASSLVGQGALSGNYGYTF	TGTGCCAGCAGCTTAGTAGGACAGGGGGCGCTTTCGGGTAACTATGGCTACACCTTC
14	-	-	TRBV2	TRBJ1-3	CASSPVFSGNTIYF	TGTGCCAGCAGTCCCGTGTTCTCTGGAAACACCATATATTTT
13	-	-	TRBV10-3	TRBJ2-3	CAISESRADTQYF	TGTGCCATCAGTGAGTCGAGAGCTGATACGCAGTATTTT
12	-	-	TRBV6-5	TRBJ1-2	CASRGPDYGYTF	TGTGCCAGCAGGGGGCCAGACTATGGCTACACCTTC
15	few	-	TRBV7-2	TRBJ1-1	CASSINPLADTEAFF	TGTGCCAGCAGTATCAATCCCTTGGCGGACACTGAAGCTTTCTTT
13	-	-	TRBV7-9	TRBJ2-1	CASSLTGTGEQFF	TGTGCCAGCAGCTTAACGGGCACGGGGGAGCAGTTCTTC
13	-	-	TRBV29-1	TRBJ2-5	CSGTDSPWETQYF	TGCAGCGGGACGGACAGTCCCTGGGAGACCCAGTACTTC
16	-	TRBD2	TRBV5-1	TRBJ2-5	CASSLNLAGHQETQYF	TGCGCCAGCAGCTTAAATCTAGCGGGGCATCAAGAGACCCAGTACTTC
13	-	-	TRBV7-6	TRBJ1-5	CASSLALNQPQHF	TGTGCCAGCAGCTTAGCACTAAATCAGCCCCAGCATTTT
13	-	TRBD1	TRBV6-5	TRBJ1-5	CASSTTGDQPQHF	TGTGCCAGCAGCACGACAGGGGATCAGCCCCAGCATTTT
13	-	-	TRBV5-4	TRBJ1-1	CASSRGPAEEAFF	TGTGCCAGCAGCCGTGGGCCAGCGGAGGAGGCTTTCTTT
15	once	-	TRBV11-2	TRBJ1-3	CASSYPGSSGNTIYF	TGTGCCAGCAGCTACCCAGGTAGCTCTGGAAACACCATATATTTT
15	few	TRBD1	TRBV11-2	TRBJ1-5	CASSPDRYSNQPQHF	TGTGCCAGCAGCCCGGACAGGTATAGCAATCAGCCCCAGCATTTT
14	-	TRBD1	TRBV10-3	TRBJ2-7	CATSGNYRDSEQYF	TGTGCCACCTCTGGAAATTACAGGGACAGCGAGCAGTACTTC
13	few	-	TRBV19	TRBJ2-7	CASSEGLTYEQYF	TGTGCCAGTAGCGAGGGACTGACCTACGAGCAGTACTTC
15	-	TRBD1	TRBV18	TRBJ1-2	CASSPWDRGHYGYTF	TGTGCCAGCTCACCGTGGGACAGGGGGCACTATGGCTACACCTTC
12	-	-	TRBV7-3	TRBJ1-2	CASSRGGDGYTF	TGTGCCAGCAGCCGAGGGGGGGATGGCTACACCTTC
13	few	TRBD1	TRBV5-5	TRBJ1-1	CASRQGRDTEAFF	TGTGCCAGCAGACAGGGGCGGGACACTGAAGCTTTCTTT
13	once	-	TRBV4-2	TRBJ1-2	CASTPDSKNGYTF	TGTGCCAGCACCCCGGACAGTAAGAATGGCTACACCTTC
13	-	-	TRBV29-1	TRBJ2-3	CSVVGTITDTQYF	TGCAGCGTTGTTGGTACTATCACAGATACGCAGTATTTT
17	-	TRBD2	TRBV6-1	TRBJ2-3	CASSEPRLAGRPDTQYF	TGTGCCAGCAGTGAACCACGACTAGCGGGGCGCCCAGATACGCAGTATTTT
14	few	-	TRBV6-5	TRBJ1-1	CASSYSAGQLEAFF	TGTGCCAGCAGTTACTCGGCCGGACAGCTTGAAGCTTTCTTT
16	-	-	TRBV5-1	TRBJ1-6	CASSLASSSYNSPLHF	TGCGCCAGCAGCTTGGCAAGTAGCTCCTATAATTCACCCCTCCACTTT
14	-	-	TRBV5-1	TRBJ2-7	CASSLALTPGEQYF	TGCGCCAGCAGCTTGGCCTTAACTCCCGGCGAGCAGTACTTC
15	few	-	TRBV6-6	TRBJ1-1	CASSYPGTKNTEAFF	TGTGCCAGCAGTTATCCCGGGACAAAGAACACTGAAGCTTTCTTT
13	-	TRBD1	TRBV10-3	TRBJ1-2	CAIGDRFQDGYTF	TGTGCCATCGGGGACAGGTTCCAGGACGGCTACACCTTC
12	-	-	TRBV29-1	TRBJ1-1	CSTRPGITEAFF	TGCAGCACCCGCCCGGGGATCACTGAAGCTTTCTTT